This T cell receptor beta chain is drawn from a study of blood T cell repertoires in COVID-19. Those who participated ranged in age from roughly 18 to 100 years and resided in around 22 US areas. Participant-reported clinical history was the basis for cohort assignment. This clone was recorded only once. Only in-frame clones appear in the TCRdb table, and some are missing; sequencing was by immunoSEQ multiplex PCR. This table holds roughly 200,000 clones, about 88% found once. The sequence came from a woman in her thirties who had been exposed to COVID-19. Material: PBMCs or T cells enriched from blood (not recorded which).

CDR3 protein: CASSLAGGPQHF. The CDR3 DNA reads as TGTGCCAGCAGCCTCGCCGGGGGGCCCCAGCATTTT. This chain links TRBV14 with TRBJ1-5, with D possibly matching TRBD1 (5 bases). This CDR3 comprises 12 residues. V was pared by 4 bases and J by 9 bases, with 10 bases between. Germline V gives CDR1 SGHDN, CDR2 FVKESK.